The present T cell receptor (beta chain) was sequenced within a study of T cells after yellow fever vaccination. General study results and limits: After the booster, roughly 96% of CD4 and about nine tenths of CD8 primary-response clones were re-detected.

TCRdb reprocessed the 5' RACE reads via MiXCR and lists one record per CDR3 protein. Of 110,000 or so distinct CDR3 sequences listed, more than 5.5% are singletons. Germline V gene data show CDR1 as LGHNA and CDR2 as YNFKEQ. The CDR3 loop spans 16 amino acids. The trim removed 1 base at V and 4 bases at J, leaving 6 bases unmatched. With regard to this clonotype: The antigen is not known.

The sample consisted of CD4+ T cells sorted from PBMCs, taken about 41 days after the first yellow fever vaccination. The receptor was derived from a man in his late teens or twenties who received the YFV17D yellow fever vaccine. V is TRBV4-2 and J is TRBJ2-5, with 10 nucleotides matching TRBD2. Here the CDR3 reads CASSQVSGGASETQYF. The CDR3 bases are TGTGCCAGCAGCCAAGTGAGCGGGGGGGCGTCAGAGACCCAGTACTTC.